This TCR beta chain is drawn from a study of cytomegalovirus exposure and HLA in healthy donors. Turning to the study itself: In an earlier analysis, 95 million to 140 million unique TCR beta sequences were found from some 200 million T cells. Overall study findings and caveats: Highly shared sequence variants in one cluster were likely a sequencing artifact. Presence/absence analyses supposed approximately even sequencing depth among donors.

The V gene's germline CDR1 is SGHNT and CDR2 YYREEE (reference sequence). Trimming left V 2 bases short and J 8 bases short, with 16 bases between. The CDR3 spans 14 residues. This clone was observed a handful of times. The antigen remains undetermined. The study ran its PCR with 60 Vbeta and 13 Jbeta primers. Clones were read by immunoSEQ multiplex PCR, and TCRdb kept only the in-frame ones, dropping some. Among about 160,000 clones listed, around four fifths were seen once. V and J are TRBV5-4 and TRBJ1-2; tentative D call: TRBD1 (5 bases). This receptor was taken from a man between 18 and 35 years old in good health and CMV-seropositive. The sequenced material came from PBMCs. CDR3 amino acids: CASSFFGGGSGYTF. CDR3 coding DNA: TGTGCCAGCAGCTTTTTTGGGGGAGGAAGCGGCTACACCTTC.